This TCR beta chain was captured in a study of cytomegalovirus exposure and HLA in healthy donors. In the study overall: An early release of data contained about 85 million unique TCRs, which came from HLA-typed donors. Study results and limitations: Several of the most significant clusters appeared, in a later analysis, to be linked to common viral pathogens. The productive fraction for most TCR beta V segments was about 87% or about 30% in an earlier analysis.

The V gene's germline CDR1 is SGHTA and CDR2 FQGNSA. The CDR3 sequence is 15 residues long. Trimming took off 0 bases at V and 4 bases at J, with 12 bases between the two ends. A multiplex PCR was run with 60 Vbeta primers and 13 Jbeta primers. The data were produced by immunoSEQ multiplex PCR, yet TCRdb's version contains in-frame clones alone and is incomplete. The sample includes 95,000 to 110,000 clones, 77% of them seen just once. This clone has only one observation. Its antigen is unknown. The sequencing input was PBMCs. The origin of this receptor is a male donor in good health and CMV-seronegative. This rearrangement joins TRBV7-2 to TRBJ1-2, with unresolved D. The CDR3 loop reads CASSLARRVGYGYTF. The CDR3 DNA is TGTGCCAGCAGCTTAGCGCGGAGGGTGGGCTATGGCTACACCTTC.